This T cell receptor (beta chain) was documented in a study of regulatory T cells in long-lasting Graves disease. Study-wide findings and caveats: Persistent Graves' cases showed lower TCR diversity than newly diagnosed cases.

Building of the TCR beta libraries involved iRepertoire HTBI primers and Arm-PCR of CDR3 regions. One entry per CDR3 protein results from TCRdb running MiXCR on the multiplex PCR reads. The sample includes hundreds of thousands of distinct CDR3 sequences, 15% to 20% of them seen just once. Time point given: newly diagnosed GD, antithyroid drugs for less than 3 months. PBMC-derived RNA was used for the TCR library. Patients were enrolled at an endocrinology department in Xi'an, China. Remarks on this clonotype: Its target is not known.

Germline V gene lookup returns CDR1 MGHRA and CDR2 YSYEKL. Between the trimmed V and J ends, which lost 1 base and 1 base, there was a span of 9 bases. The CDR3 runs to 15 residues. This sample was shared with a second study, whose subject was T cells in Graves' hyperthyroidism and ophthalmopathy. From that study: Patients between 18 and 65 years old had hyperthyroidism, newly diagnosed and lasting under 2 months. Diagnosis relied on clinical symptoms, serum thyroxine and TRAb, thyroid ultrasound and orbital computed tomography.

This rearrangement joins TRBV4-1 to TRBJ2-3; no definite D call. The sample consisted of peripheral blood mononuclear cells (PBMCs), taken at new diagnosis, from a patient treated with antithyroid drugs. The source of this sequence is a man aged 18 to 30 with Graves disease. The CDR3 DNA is TGCGCCAGCAGCCAAGGTCAGTCTCGCACAGATACGCAGTATTTT. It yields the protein CASSQGQSRTDTQYF.